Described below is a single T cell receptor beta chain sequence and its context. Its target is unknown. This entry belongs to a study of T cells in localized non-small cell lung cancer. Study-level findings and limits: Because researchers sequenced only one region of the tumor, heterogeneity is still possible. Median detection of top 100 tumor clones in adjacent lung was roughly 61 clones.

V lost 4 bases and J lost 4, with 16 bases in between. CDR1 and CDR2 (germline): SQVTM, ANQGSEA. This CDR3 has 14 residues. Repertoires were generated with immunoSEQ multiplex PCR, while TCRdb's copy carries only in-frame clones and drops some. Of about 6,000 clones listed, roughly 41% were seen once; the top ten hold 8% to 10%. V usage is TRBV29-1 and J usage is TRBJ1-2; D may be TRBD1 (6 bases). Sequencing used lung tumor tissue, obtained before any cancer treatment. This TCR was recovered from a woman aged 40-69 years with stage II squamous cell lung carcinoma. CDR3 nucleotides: TGCAGCGTTGCCGGGCAGGGGTTGGGCTATGGCTACACCTTC. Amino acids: CSVAGQGLGYGYTF.